This T cell receptor (beta chain) came from a study of blood T cell repertoires in COVID-19. In the study overall: Researchers got acute and convalescent COVID-19 samples from the United States, Italy and Spain. PBMCs, B-cell-depleted T cells, or T cells were the source of the cDNA or gDNA that made up the material.

In the authors' methods: Quantification of nucleated cells was approximated via reference gene primer amplification. The table came from immunoSEQ multiplex PCR; TCRdb's copy has only in-frame clones and leaves some out. That table is the source of V, J and clone size, and D and trimming were worked out from the DNA. The table records about 110,000 clones, 80% to 95% of them present only once. The V gene's germline CDR1 is SGHTA and CDR2 FQGNSA. The CDR3 is 15 amino acids. Unmatched junction bases numbered 5, after V lost 4 bases and J lost 0 bases. The count of this clone is one. This chain joins TRBV7-2 and TRBJ2-7, with 8 positions matching TRBD2. This sequence originates from a woman aged 25 to 39 with acute or convalescent COVID-19. The sequencing input was peripheral blood. The CDR3 region has the DNA TGTGCCAGCAGCTCAACTAGCGGCCCCTCCTACGAGCAGTACTTC. As protein: CASSSTSGPSYEQYF.